This T cell receptor beta chain was sequenced for a study of a mutant IDH1 vaccine in newly diagnosed glioma. Study in general: The study started vaccination 4-6 weeks after radiotherapy alone, or with temozolomide cycles. Visits designated V12 and V13 were conducted at weeks 35 and 47, respectively. There were approximately 62% males and approximately 38% females among treated patients, whose mean age was roughly 40 years.

About this clone itself: Its antigen is unidentified.

The data were produced by immunoSEQ multiplex PCR, yet TCRdb's version contains in-frame clones alone and is incomplete. The table records roughly 86,000 clones, around nine tenths of them present only once. Regarding time point: week 47, end of study. Each vaccine dose was 300 ug of mutant IDH1 20-mer peptide, with topical imiquimod. The TCR comes from a woman aged 45-65 years with glioma. The sequencing used PBMCs, collected from a glioma patient whose treatment included an IDH1 peptide vaccine.

CDR3 in DNA: TGTGCCAGCAGTTACGCAGGGCGCGCTGAAGCTTTCTTT. This encodes CASSYAGRAEAFF. The gene calls are TRBV6-5 and TRBJ1-1; maybe TRBD1 (5 bases). Germline CDR1 reads MNHEY; CDR2 reads SVGAGI. V gave up 2 bases and J gave up 6 bases, with 10 bases separating them. CDR3 length: 13 amino acids.